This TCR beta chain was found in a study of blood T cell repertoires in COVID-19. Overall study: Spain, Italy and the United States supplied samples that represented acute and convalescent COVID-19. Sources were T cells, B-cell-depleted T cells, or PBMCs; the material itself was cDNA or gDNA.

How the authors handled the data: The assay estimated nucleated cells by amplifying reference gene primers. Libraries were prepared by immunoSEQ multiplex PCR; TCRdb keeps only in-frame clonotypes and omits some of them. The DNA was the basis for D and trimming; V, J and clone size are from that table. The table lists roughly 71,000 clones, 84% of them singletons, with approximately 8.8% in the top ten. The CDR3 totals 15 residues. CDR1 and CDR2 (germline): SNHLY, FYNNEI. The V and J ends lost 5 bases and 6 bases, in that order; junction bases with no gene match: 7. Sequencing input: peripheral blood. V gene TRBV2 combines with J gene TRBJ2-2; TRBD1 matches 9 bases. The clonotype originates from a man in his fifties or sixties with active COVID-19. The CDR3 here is CASSPLGQGSGELFF. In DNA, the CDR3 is TGTGCCAGCAGTCCGCTGGGACAGGGATCCGGGGAGCTGTTTTTT.